The clone carrying this TCR beta chain was recorded at least ten times. The sample belongs to a study of T cell repertoires in cytomegalovirus infection. About the research overall: Public signatures in TCR beta pointed to CMV infection and matching HLA type.

The CDR3 has 16 amino acids. The V end lost 5 bases, the J end lost 2 bases, and 18 bases lay between the germline ends. TCRdb itself ran the reads through MiXCR, one entry per CDR3 protein. The sample contains 250,000 to 300,000 distinct CDR3 sequences, approximately 10% of which appear only once. The sequenced sample consisted of PBMCs. This receptor was taken from a human donor in good health (CMV status not recorded). Some clones in this sample may be carry-over from other donors' samples. The chain links TRBV12-3 or TRBV12-4 to TRBJ2-5; no clear D gene. In DNA, the CDR3 is TGTGCCAGCAGTACCGGCCTGACACCACCGCAAGAGACCCAGTACTTC. Its protein product is CASSTGLTPPQETQYF.